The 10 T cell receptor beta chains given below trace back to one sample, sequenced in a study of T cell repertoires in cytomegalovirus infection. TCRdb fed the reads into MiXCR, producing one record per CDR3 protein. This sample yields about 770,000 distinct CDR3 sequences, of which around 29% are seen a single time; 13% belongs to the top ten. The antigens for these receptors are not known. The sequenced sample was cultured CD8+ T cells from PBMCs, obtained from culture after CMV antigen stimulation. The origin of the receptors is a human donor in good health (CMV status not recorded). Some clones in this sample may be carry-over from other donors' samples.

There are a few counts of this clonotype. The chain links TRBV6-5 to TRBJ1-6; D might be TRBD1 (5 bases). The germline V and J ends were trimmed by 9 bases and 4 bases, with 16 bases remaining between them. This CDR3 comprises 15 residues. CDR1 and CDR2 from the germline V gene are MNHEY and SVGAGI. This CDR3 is CASSSGAQYNSPLHF. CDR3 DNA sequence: TGTGCCAGTAGCAGTGGGGCCCAATATAATTCACCCCTCCACTTT.

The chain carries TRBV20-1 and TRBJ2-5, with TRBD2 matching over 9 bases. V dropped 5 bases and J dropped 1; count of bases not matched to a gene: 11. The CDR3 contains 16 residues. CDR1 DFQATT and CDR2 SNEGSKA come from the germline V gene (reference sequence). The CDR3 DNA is TGCAGTGCTTCATACCCGGCTAGCGGGACCCAAGAGACCCAGTACTTC. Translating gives CSASYPASGTQETQYF.

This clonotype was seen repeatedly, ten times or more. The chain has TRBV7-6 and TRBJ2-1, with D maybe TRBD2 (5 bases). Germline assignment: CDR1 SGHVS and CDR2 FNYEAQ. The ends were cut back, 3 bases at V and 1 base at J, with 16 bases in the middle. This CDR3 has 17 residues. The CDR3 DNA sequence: TGTGCCAGCAGCTTCTCCCAGGATAGCGAATCCTACAATGAGCAGTTCTTC. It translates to CASSFSQDSESYNEQFF.

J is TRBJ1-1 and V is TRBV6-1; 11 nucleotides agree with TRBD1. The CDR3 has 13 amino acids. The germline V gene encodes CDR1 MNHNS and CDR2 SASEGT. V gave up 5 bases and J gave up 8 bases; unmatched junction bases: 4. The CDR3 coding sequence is TGTGCCAGCAGTCGGACAGGGGGCGTCGAAGCTTTCTTT. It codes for CASSRTGGVEAFF.

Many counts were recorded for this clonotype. The CDR3 sequence is CASSSGQVEFF. The DNA for the CDR3 is TGTGCCAGCAGCTCGGGACAGGTGGAGTTCTTC. The chain carries TRBV7-9 and TRBJ2-1, with 8 bases matching TRBD1. CDR3 length equals 11 residues. Trimming cost V 4 bases and J 14 bases; bases outside gene matches: 4. Germline CDR1 and CDR2: SEHNR and FQNEAQ (reference sequence).

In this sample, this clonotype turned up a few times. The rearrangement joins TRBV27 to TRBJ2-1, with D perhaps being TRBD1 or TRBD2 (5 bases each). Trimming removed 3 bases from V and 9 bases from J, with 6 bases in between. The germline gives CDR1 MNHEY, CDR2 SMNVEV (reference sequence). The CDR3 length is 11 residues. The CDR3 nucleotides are TGTGCCAGCAGTTTCGGGACTGAGCAGTTCTTC. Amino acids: CASSFGTEQFF.

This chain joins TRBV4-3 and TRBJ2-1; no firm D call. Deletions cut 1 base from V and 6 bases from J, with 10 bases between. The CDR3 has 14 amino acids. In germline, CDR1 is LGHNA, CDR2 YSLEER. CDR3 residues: CASSQGRALNEQFF. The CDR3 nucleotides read TGCGCCAGCAGCCAAGGTAGGGCCCTCAATGAGCAGTTCTTC.

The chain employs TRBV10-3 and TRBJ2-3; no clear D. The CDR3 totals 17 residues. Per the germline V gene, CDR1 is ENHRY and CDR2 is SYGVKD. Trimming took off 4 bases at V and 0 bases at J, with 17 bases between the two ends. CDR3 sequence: CAISGLWIDQSTDTQYF. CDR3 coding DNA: TGTGCCATCAGTGGCCTCTGGATAGACCAGAGCACAGATACGCAGTATTTT.

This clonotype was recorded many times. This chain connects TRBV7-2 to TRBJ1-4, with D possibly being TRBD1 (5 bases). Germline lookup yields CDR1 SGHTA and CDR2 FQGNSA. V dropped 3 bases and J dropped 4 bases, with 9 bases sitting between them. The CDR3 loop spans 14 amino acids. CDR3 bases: TGTGCCAGCAGCTTGGGACGGAGTAATGAAAAACTGTTTTTT. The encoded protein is CASSLGRSNEKLFF.

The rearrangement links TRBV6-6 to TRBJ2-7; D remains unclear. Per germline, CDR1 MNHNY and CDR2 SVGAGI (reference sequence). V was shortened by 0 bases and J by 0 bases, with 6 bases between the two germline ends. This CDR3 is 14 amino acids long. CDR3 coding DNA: TGTGCCAGCAGTTACTCACAGAGCTCCTACGAGCAGTACGTC. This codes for CASSYSQSSYEQYV.